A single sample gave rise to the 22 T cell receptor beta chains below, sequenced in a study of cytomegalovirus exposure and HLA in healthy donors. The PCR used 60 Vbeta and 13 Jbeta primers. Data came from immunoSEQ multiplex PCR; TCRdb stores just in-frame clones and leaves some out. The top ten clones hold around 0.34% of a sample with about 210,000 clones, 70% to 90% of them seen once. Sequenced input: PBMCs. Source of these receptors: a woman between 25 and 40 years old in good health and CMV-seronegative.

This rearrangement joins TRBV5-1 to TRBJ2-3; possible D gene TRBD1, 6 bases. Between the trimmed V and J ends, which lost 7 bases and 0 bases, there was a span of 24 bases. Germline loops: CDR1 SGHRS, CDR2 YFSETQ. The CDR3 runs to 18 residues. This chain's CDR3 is CASSHRRTEALSTDTQYF. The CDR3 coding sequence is TGCGCCAGCTCACATAGGCGGACAGAAGCTCTCAGCACAGATACGCAGTATTTT.

The CDR3 DNA reads as TGTGCCAGCAGCCTCCCAGGGGGAATGCGGCAGTACTTC. Its translation is CASSLPGGMRQYF. This rearrangement joins TRBV14 to TRBJ2-7, with TRBD1 matching over 7 bases. The J segment lost 9 bases and the V segment lost 4 bases, leaving 9 bases of the junction unmatched. Germline lookup yields CDR1 SGHDN and CDR2 FVKESK. The CDR3 is 13 amino acids.

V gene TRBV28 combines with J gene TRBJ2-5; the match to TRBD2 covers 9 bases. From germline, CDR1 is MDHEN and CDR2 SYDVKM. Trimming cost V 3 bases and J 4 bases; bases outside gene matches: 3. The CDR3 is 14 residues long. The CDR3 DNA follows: TGTGCCAGCAGTTTTAGCGGGAGAGCAGAGACCCAGTACTTC. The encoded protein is CASSFSGRAETQYF.

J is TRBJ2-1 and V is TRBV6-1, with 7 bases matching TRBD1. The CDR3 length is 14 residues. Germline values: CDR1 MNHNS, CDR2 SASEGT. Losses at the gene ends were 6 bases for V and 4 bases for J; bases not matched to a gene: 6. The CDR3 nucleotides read TGTGCCAGCAGCCGAGGGACAGTTTACAATGAGCAGTTCTTC. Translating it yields CASSRGTVYNEQFF.

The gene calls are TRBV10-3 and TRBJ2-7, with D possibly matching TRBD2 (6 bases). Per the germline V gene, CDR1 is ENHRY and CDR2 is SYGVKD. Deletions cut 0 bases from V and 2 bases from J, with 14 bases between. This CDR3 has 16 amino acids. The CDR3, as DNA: TGTGCCATCAGTGAGTCGCGGGGCAGTACAGCCTACGAGCAGTACTTC. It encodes CAISESRGSTAYEQYF.

The CDR3 protein is CASSMDGVAGPTEAFF. The DNA for the CDR3 is TGTGCCAGTAGTATGGATGGAGTGGCAGGGCCCACGGAAGCTTTCTTT. The rearrangement links TRBV19 to TRBJ1-1; a weak D match, TRBD1 (5 bases). V gave up 3 bases and J gave up 8 bases, with 22 bases separating them. The germline gives CDR1 LNHDA, CDR2 SQIVND (reference sequence). The CDR3 sequence is 16 residues long.

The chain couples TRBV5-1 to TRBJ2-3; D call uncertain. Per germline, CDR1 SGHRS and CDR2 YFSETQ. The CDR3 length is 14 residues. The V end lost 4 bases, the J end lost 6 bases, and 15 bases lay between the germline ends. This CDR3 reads CASSISGGGDTQYF. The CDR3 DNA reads TGCGCCAGCAGCATTAGTGGTGGCGGTGATACGCAGTATTTT.

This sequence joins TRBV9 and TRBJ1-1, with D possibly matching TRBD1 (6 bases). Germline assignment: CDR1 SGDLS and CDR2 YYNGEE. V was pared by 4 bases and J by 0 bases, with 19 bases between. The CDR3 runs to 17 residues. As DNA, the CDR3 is TGTGCCAGCAGCCCCGAGGGTAGGACAGCCATGAACACTGAAGCTTTCTTT. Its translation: CASSPEGRTAMNTEAFF.

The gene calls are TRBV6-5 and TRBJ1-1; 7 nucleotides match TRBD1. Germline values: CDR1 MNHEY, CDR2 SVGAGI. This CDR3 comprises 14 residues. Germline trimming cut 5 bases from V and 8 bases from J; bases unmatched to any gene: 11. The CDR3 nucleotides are TGTGCCAGCAGTCCGAGGGACAGTCAGGTCGAAGCTTTCTTT. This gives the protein CASSPRDSQVEAFF.

DNA for the CDR3: TGTGCCAGTAGTATGGGGGGACTTCACACTGAAGCTTTCTTT. Its translation is CASSMGGLHTEAFF. J is TRBJ1-1 and V is TRBV19, with a weak D call TRBD1 (5 bases). V was cut by 3 bases and J by 3 bases, with 11 bases left in between. Germline V gives CDR1 LNHDA, CDR2 SQIVND (reference sequence). This CDR3 is 14 amino acids long. Based on the CDR3 plus reference TRBV19 and TRBJ1-1, the full variable domain is DGGITQSPKYLFRKEGQNVTLSCEQNLNHDAMYWYRQDPGQGLRLIYYSQIVNDFQKGDIAEGYSVSREKKESFPLTVTSAQKNPTAFYLCASSMGGLHTEAFFGQGTRLTVV.

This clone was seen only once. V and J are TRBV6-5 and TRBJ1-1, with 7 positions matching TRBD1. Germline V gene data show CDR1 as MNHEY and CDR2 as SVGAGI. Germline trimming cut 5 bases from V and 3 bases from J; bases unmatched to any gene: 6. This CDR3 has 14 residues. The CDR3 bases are TGTGCCAGCAGTCGACAGGGAAGGGACACTGAAGCTTTCTTT. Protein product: CASSRQGRDTEAFF.

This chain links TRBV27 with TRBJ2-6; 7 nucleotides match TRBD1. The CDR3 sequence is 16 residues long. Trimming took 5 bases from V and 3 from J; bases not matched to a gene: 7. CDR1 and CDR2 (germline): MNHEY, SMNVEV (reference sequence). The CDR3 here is CASSTTTGLGANVLTF. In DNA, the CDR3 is TGTGCCAGCAGTACCACGACAGGGCTTGGGGCCAACGTCCTGACTTTC.

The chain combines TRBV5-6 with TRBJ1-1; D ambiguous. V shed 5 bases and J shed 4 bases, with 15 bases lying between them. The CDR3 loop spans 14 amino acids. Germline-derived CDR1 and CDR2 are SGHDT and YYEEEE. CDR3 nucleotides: TGTGCCAGCAGGCCCCGGCCTTCGGGCACTGAAGCTTTCTTT. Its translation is CASRPRPSGTEAFF. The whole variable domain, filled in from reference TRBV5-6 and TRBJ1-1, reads DAGVTQSPTHLIKTRGQQVTLRCSPKSGHDTVSWYQQALGQGPQFIFQYYEEEERQRGNFPDRFSGHQFPNYSSELNVNALLLGDSALYLCASRPRPSGTEAFFGQGTRLTVV.

The CDR3 is CSVEVMGRETEAFF. Here the CDR3 DNA reads TGCAGCGTTGAAGTGATGGGGCGGGAAACTGAAGCTTTCTTT. The rearrangement uses TRBV29-1 and TRBJ1-1, with a tentative D call TRBD1 (5 bases). This CDR3 comprises 14 residues. Per germline, CDR1 SQVTM and CDR2 ANQGSEA. V was pared by 1 base and J by 5 bases, with 14 bases between. Drawing the rest from reference TRBV29-1 and TRBJ1-1, the complete variable domain is SAVISQKPSRDICQRGTSLTIQCQVDSQVTMMFWYRQQPGQSLTLIATANQGSEATYESGFVIDKFPISRPNLTFSTLTVSNMSPEDSSIYLCSVEVMGRETEAFFGQGTRLTVV.

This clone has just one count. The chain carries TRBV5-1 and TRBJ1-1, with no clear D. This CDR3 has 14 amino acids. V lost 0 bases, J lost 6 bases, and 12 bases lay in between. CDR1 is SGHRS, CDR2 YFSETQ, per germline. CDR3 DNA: TGCGCCAGCAGCTTGGTTGCAGGTTCCCCTGAAGCTTTCTTT. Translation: CASSLVAGSPEAFF.

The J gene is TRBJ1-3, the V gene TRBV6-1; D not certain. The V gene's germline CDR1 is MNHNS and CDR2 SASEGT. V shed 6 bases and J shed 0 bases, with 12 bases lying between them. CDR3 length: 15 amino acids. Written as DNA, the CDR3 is TGTGCCAGCAGAATCGGTTTTAACTCTGGAAACACCATATATTTT. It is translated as CASRIGFNSGNTIYF.

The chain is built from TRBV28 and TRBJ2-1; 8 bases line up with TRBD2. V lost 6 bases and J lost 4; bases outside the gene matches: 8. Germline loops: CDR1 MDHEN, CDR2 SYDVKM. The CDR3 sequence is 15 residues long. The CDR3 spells CASSRTSGGYNEQFF. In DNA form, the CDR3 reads TGTGCCAGCAGCCGAACTAGCGGAGGGTACAATGAGCAGTTCTTC. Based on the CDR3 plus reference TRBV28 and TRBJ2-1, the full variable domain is DVKVTQSSRYLVKRTGEKVFLECVQDMDHENMFWYRQDPGLGLRLIYFSYDVKMKEKGDIPEGYSVSREKKERFSLILESASTNQTSMYLCASSRTSGGYNEQFFGPGTRLTVL.

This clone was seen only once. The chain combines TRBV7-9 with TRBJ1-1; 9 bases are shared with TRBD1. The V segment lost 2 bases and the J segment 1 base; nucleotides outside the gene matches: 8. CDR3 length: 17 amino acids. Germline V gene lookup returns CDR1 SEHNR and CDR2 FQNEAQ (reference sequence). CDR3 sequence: CASSLQQTGGENTEAFF. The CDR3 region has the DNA TGTGCCAGCAGCTTACAGCAGACAGGGGGGGAGAACACTGAAGCTTTCTTT.

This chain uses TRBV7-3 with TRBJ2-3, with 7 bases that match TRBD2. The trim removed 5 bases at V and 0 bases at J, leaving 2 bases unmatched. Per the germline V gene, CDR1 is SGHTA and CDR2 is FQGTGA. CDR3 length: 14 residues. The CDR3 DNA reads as TGTGCCAGCAGCATCGGGGGGAGCACAGATACGCAGTATTTT. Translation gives CASSIGGSTDTQYF. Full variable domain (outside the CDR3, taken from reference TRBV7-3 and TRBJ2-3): GAGVSQTPSNKVTEKGKYVELRCDPISGHTALYWYRQSLGQGPEFLIYFQGTGAADDSGLPNDRFFAVRPEGSVSTLKIQRTERGDSAVYLCASSIGGSTDTQYFGPGTRLTVL.

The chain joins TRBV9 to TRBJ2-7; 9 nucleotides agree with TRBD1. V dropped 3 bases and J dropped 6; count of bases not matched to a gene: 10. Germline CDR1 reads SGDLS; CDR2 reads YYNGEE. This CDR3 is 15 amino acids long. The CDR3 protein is CASSAYGTGSSEQYF. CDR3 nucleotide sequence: TGTGCCAGCAGCGCCTACGGGACAGGGTCCAGCGAGCAGTACTTC.

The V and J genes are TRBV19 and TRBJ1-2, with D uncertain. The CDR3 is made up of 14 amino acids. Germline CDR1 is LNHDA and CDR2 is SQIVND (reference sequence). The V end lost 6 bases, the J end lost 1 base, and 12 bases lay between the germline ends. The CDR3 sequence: CASSVQARNYGYTF. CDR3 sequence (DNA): TGTGCCAGTAGCGTCCAGGCACGTAACTATGGCTACACCTTC.

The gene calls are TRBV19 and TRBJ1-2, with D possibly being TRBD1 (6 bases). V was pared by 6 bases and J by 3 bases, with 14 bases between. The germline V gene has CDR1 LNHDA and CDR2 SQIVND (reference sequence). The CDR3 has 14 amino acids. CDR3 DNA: TGTGCCAGTAGCCAACGGACAGCATACTATGGCTACACCTTC. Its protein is CASSQRTAYYGYTF.